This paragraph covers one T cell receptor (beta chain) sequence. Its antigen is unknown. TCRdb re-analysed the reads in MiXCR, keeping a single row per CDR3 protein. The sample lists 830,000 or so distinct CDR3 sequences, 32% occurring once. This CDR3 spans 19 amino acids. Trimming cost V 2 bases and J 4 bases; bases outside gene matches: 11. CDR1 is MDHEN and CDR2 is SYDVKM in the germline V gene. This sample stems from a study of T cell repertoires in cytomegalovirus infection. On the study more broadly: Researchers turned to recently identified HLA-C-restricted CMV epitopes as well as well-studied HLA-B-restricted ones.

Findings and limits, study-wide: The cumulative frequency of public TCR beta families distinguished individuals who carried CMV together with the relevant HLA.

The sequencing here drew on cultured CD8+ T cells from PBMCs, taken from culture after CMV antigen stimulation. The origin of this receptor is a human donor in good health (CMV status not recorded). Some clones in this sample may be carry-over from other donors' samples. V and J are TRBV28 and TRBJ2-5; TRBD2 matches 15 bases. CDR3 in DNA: TGTGCCAGCAGTTTAAGCCAGGGACTAGCGGGGGGCCAACGAGAGACCCAGTACTTC. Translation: CASSLSQGLAGGQRETQYF.